Detailed here is one T cell receptor (beta chain). The antigen this receptor binds is unknown. No qualities accompany the bases; no much larger clone lies one base away. As encoded in the germline V gene, CDR1 is MNHEY while CDR2 is SVGAGI. A distance of 13 bases separates the germline ends of V and J, which lose 2 bases and 5 bases respectively. From the cysteine through the phenylalanine, the CDR3 covers 15 amino acids. Just the 45-base CDR3 DNA is kept, in frame starting at base 1. These data are taken from a study of response to subunit inactivated influenza vaccine (dated by TCRdb to the late 2010s). Turning to the overall study: Deep quantitative profiling of the T cell receptor repertoire was used in the study to follow responses to a trivalent subunit inactivated influenza vaccine.

General findings and caveats noted by the study authors: The authors proposed that each seasonal influenza vaccination may bring in only a limited number of new T cells.

The library was obtained by RT-PCR. The sequencer was an Illumina HiSeq 2500. TCRdb's own reprocessing of the public reads used fastp at Q25 and MiXCR and kept productive beta chains. Entries that share a CDR3 protein sequence are merged under the most common genes and DNA. The table for this sample lists 500,000 to 600,000 distinct CDR3 sequences; 7.6% of them were counted only once. The ten largest account for approximately 12% of the sample. The chain employs TRBV6-5 and TRBJ1-5; too little of a D gene remains to name it. The sequences come from PBMCs from blood, collected about 23 months after vaccination. The receptor's source is a man between 50 and 75 years old who received an inactivated influenza vaccine. Donor details come from another sample of the same person, matched by shared clones. CDR3 protein: CASSYAVGSDQPQHF. The DNA is TGTGCCAGCAGTTACGCCGTAGGTTCTGATCAGCCCCAGCATTTT.